This TCR beta chain was retrieved from a study of PD-L1 blockade in urothelial cancer. A single count supports this clone. Its antigen remains unidentified. Here immunoSEQ multiplex PCR was the method, and the copy in TCRdb shows in-frame clones only, minus some. Counted here are about 120,000 clones, more than 85% occurring once; the ten biggest clones make up under 2%. Points from the study as a whole: It was durable-benefit patients whose tumor-associated blood clones expanded more at 3 weeks.

Specified time point: peripheral blood 6 weeks after treatment start. The clonotype originates from a man in his sixties with urothelial cancer. This material consisted of PBMCs, taken around atezolizumab (anti-PD-L1) treatment.

The CDR3 region is CARARGIYEQYF. CDR3 DNA: TGTGCCAGGGCCCGGGGAATCTACGAGCAGTACTTC. The rearrangement joins TRBV18 to TRBJ2-7, with TRBD2 as a possible D gene (5 bases). The V gene lost 9 bases and the J gene lost 3 bases, with 12 bases spanning the gap. The germline V gene encodes CDR1 KGHSH and CDR2 LQKENI. CDR3 size: 12 residues.